The entry that follows covers one TCR beta chain sequence. The data stem from a study of blood T cell repertoires in COVID-19. About the study: Whether acute or convalescent, the COVID-19 samples came from the United States, Italy and Spain. The cDNA or gDNA used as material had been derived from T cells, B-cell-depleted T cells, or PBMCs.

In the original workflow: Reference gene primer amplification yielded estimated nucleated cell counts. Produced via immunoSEQ multiplex PCR; TCRdb's table is partial and in-frame only. From that table come the V and J calls and clone size; the DNA was used to work out D and trimming. The sample comprises about 200,000 clones, over 80% of which are singletons, and around 30% rests with the top ten. The sequenced sample consisted of peripheral blood. The TCR sequence derives from a man aged 35-49 years with acute or convalescent COVID-19.

As DNA, the CDR3 is TGCGCCAGCAGCCAAAGGGACAGGGGGCTGGGTGCCAAAAACATTCAGTACTTC. Translated, it gives CASSQRDRGLGAKNIQYF. The rearrangement uses TRBV4-1 and TRBJ2-4; 12 nucleotides match TRBD1. V was pared by 2 bases and J by 1 base, with 6 bases of the junction left unmatched. The CDR3 spans 18 residues. Germline V gene data show CDR1 as MGHRA and CDR2 as YSYEKL.